What follows are 28 T cell receptor beta chains derived from one specimen sequenced in a study of blood T cell repertoires in COVID-19. Generated by immunoSEQ multiplex PCR, the TCRdb table keeps only in-frame clones and is missing some. The profile shows approximately 300,000 clones, about 89% of them singletons. Material for sequencing was PBMCs or T cells enriched from blood (not recorded which). All receptors derive from a man aged 55 to 69 who had recovered from COVID-19.

V gene TRBV9 combines with J gene TRBJ1-1, with D maybe TRBD1 (5 bases). The CDR3 sequence is 15 residues long. V was trimmed by 3 bases and J by 1 base, leaving 13 bases between them. Per the germline V gene, CDR1 is SGDLS and CDR2 is YYNGEE. The CDR3 DNA reads TGTGCCAGCAGCGAGGGCGGGGCGGGGAACACTGAAGCTTTCTTT. As protein: CASSEGGAGNTEAFF.

In its sample, this clone was seen once. CDR3: CASSLGTGGPYEQYF. For the CDR3, the DNA is TGTGCCAGCAGCTTAGGGACAGGGGGACCCTACGAGCAGTACTTC. The rearrangement uses TRBV7-3 and TRBJ2-7, with 11 bases that match TRBD1. The V gene end was trimmed by 2 bases and the J gene end by 2 bases; junction bases not matched to a gene: 2. There are 15 residues in the CDR3. Germline CDR1 and CDR2: SGHTA and FQGTGA.

This sequence joins TRBV28 and TRBJ2-1; D remains ambiguous. Trimming shortened V by 2 bases and J by 7 bases, and 12 bases separated the two germline ends. The CDR3 totals 14 residues. Germline lookup yields CDR1 MDHEN and CDR2 SYDVKM. Written as DNA, the CDR3 is TGTGCCAGCAGTTTAATCCATTTCGGGAATGAGCAGTTCTTC. Translating it yields CASSLIHFGNEQFF. Filled out from reference TRBV28 and TRBJ2-1, the complete variable domain reads DVKVTQSSRYLVKRTGEKVFLECVQDMDHENMFWYRQDPGLGLRLIYFSYDVKMKEKGDIPEGYSVSREKKERFSLILESASTNQTSMYLCASSLIHFGNEQFFGPGTRLTVL.

The chain has TRBV28 and TRBJ1-6; the D gene is possibly TRBD1 (6 bases). From germline, CDR1 is MDHEN and CDR2 SYDVKM. The CDR3 sequence is 15 residues long. V was shortened by 8 bases and J by 10 bases, with 21 bases between the two germline ends. The CDR3, as DNA: TGTGCCAGCGGCAGGACTCCGGACAGAATCTCACCCCTCCACTTT. It encodes CASGRTPDRISPLHF.

CDR3 in amino acids: CASSEPRTGDTEAFF. As DNA, the CDR3 is TGTGCCAGCAGTGAACCCCGGACAGGGGACACTGAAGCTTTCTTT. The chain is built from TRBV25-1 and TRBJ1-1; TRBD1 agrees at 9 bases. There are 15 residues in the CDR3. V was pared by 2 bases and J by 3 bases, with 4 bases of the junction left unmatched. Germline V CDR1 and CDR2: MGHDK, SYGVNS.

The rearrangement joins TRBV5-4 to TRBJ1-2; D not resolved. CDR1 is SGHNT and CDR2 is YYREEE in the germline V gene (reference sequence). V was shortened by 2 bases and J by 7 bases, with 12 bases between the two germline ends. The CDR3 contains 13 residues. CDR3 sequence (DNA): TGTGCCAGCAGCTTTAGCGGTCCGCGTGGCTACACCTTC. Its protein product is CASSFSGPRGYTF.

V is TRBV28 and J is TRBJ2-1; 13 nucleotides match TRBD2. Germline values: CDR1 MDHEN, CDR2 SYDVKM. The CDR3 covers 18 residues. The J segment lost 7 bases and the V segment lost 6 bases, leaving 15 bases of the junction unmatched. CDR3 DNA: TGTGCCAGCAGATCCTCCTCCGGGACTAGCGGGATTTTGAATGAGCAGTTCTTC. Translation: CASRSSSGTSGILNEQFF.

The J gene is TRBJ2-1, the V gene TRBV7-2; TRBD1 matches at 8 bases. Germline CDR1 SGHTA, CDR2 FQGNSA. The V and J ends lost 5 bases and 2 bases, in that order; junction bases with no gene match: 5. This CDR3 contains 15 residues. CDR3 bases: TGTGCCAGCAGCCCTTCGGGACAGGCCTACAATGAGCAGTTCTTC. It yields the protein CASSPSGQAYNEQFF.

The chain combines TRBV9 with TRBJ1-2, with D possibly being TRBD1 (5 bases). CDR3 length: 13 residues. Trimming took 3 bases from V and 1 from J, leaving 7 bases between them. Germline V gives CDR1 SGDLS, CDR2 YYNGEE. DNA of the CDR3: TGTGCCAGCAGCGCACAGGTTAACTATGGCTACACCTTC. This codes for CASSAQVNYGYTF.

CDR3 sequence: CASSRDSTYEQYF. The CDR3 DNA reads TGTGCCAGCTCACGGGACTCAACCTACGAGCAGTACTTC. V gene TRBV18 combines with J gene TRBJ2-7; D perhaps matches TRBD2 (6 bases). V was cut by 4 bases and J by 2 bases, with 9 bases left in between. Germline lookup yields CDR1 KGHSH and CDR2 LQKENI. The CDR3 sequence is 13 residues long.

The chain combines TRBV9 with TRBJ1-2; TRBD1 might be the D (5 bases). Per germline, CDR1 SGDLS and CDR2 YYNGEE. Trimming took 0 bases from V and 8 from J, leaving 14 bases between them. This CDR3 comprises 14 residues. CDR3 in DNA: TGTGCCAGCAGCGTAGTTTCCGGGACTGGCGGCTACACCTTC. Protein product: CASSVVSGTGGYTF.

This rearrangement joins TRBV2 to TRBJ1-6, with 8 nucleotides matching TRBD1. Trimming at V came to 6 bases and at J to 6 bases, leaving 4 bases not matched to a gene. The CDR3 is made up of 14 amino acids. Germline V CDR1 and CDR2: SNHLY, FYNNEI. CDR3 region: CASSPDRGNSPLHF. CDR3 DNA: TGTGCCAGCAGCCCTGACAGGGGTAATTCACCCCTCCACTTT.

This clone has just a few counts. The genes are TRBV7-8 and TRBJ2-1; 11 nucleotides line up with TRBD2. With V trimmed by 3 bases and J by 6 bases, 4 bases remained unmatched. The CDR3 covers 15 residues. From germline, CDR1 is SGHVS and CDR2 FQNEAQ. The CDR3 nucleotides are TGTGCCAGCAGCTTGGGACTAGCGGAGGGCAATGAGCAGTTCTTC. It specifies CASSLGLAEGNEQFF.

The chain links TRBV5-5 to TRBJ2-7; 9 nucleotides line up with TRBD1. Germline CDR1 is SGHKS and CDR2 is YYEKEE (reference sequence). Losses at the gene ends were 4 bases for V and 3 bases for J; bases not matched to a gene: 5. This CDR3 contains 14 residues. The CDR3 DNA follows: TGTGCCAGCAGCCTCCGGGACAGGGTCTACGAGCAGTACTTC. Translation: CASSLRDRVYEQYF.

This chain uses TRBV12-3 or TRBV12-4 with TRBJ1-2, with a weak D call TRBD1 (5 bases). The CDR3 spans 13 residues. Deletions cut 6 bases from V and 8 bases from J, with 16 bases between. The CDR3 sequence is CASRAQESDGYTF. The DNA of the CDR3 is TGTGCCAGCAGAGCACAGGAAAGTGACGGCTACACCTTC.

The chain employs TRBV18 and TRBJ2-7, with TRBD1 matching 7 bases. Germline V gene data show CDR1 as KGHSH and CDR2 as LQKENI. V was pared by 3 bases and J by 9 bases, with 14 bases of the junction left unmatched. The CDR3 runs to 15 residues. CDR3 DNA: TGTGCCAGCTCACCTAGGACAGGCACCCCACCCGTGCAGTACTTC. Translating it yields CASSPRTGTPPVQYF.

The gene calls are TRBV3-1 (or the pseudogene TRBV3-2) and TRBJ2-7; TRBD2 aligns across 9 bases. Germline CDR1 reads LGHDT; CDR2 reads YNNKEL (reference sequence). Germline trimming cut 4 bases from V and 0 bases from J; bases unmatched to any gene: 10. This CDR3 is built from 17 residues. The CDR3 loop is CASSPYTSGSFSYEQYF. The DNA of the CDR3 is TGTGCCAGCAGCCCCTACACTAGCGGGTCTTTCTCCTACGAGCAGTACTTC.

The chain uses TRBV3-1 (or the pseudogene TRBV3-2) and TRBJ2-7, with D possibly matching TRBD2 (5 bases). CDR3 length equals 12 residues. Per the germline V gene, CDR1 is LGHDT and CDR2 is YNNKEL (reference sequence). V lost 5 bases to trimming and J lost 2 bases, with 7 bases between them. The CDR3 DNA is TGTGCCAGCAGCACCGGGGCCTACGAGCAGTACTTC. Translation: CASSTGAYEQYF.

The V and J genes are TRBV18 and TRBJ1-1; possibly TRBD1 for D (5 bases). The germline gives CDR1 KGHSH, CDR2 LQKENI. Between the trimmed V and J ends, which lost 6 bases and 0 bases, there was a span of 14 bases. The CDR3 extends over 15 amino acids. CDR3 loop: CASSPLGGLNTEAFF. DNA for the CDR3: TGTGCCAGCTCCCCCCTCGGGGGACTGAACACTGAAGCTTTCTTT. Combining the CDR3 with reference TRBV18 and TRBJ1-1 gives the whole variable domain NAGVMQNPRHLVRRRGQEARLRCSPMKGHSHVYWYRQLPEEGLKFMVYLQKENIIDESGMPKERFSAEFPKEGPSILRIQQVVRGDSAAYFCASSPLGGLNTEAFFGQGTRLTVV.

A word on this clone: Other DNA sequences of this sample code for an identical CDR3. The chain carries TRBV5-1 and TRBJ1-2, with 11 positions matching TRBD1. The V segment lost 4 bases and the J segment 8 bases; nucleotides outside the gene matches: 4. Germline-derived CDR1 and CDR2 are SGHRS and YFSETQ. CDR3 size: 13 residues. CDR3 nucleotide sequence: TGCGCCAGCAGCCGGGACAGGGGGTCAGGCTACACCTTC. It translates to CASSRDRGSGYTF.

V usage is TRBV27 and J usage is TRBJ1-2; tentatively, D is TRBD1 (5 bases). Germline V lookup: CDR1 MNHEY, CDR2 SMNVEV (reference sequence). The CDR3 sequence is 14 residues long. Trimming took off 2 bases at V and 7 bases at J, with 14 bases between the two ends. The CDR3 sequence is CASSLRLGRGGYTF. In nucleotides, the CDR3 is TGTGCCAGCAGTTTACGATTGGGGCGCGGTGGCTACACCTTC.

V and J are TRBV9 and TRBJ2-1, with TRBD1 matching over 12 bases. This CDR3 is built from 17 residues. Germline loops: CDR1 SGDLS, CDR2 YYNGEE. Trimming cost V 3 bases and J 4 bases; bases outside gene matches: 8. The CDR3: CASSAPRGQGAYNEQFF. As DNA, the CDR3 is TGTGCCAGCAGCGCCCCTCGGGGACAGGGGGCATACAATGAGCAGTTCTTC.

The chain has TRBV5-1 and TRBJ1-4; no clear D. CDR1 is SGHRS, CDR2 YFSETQ, per germline. This CDR3 has 16 amino acids. V was cut by 5 bases and J by 3 bases, with 17 bases left in between. The CDR3 nucleotides are TGCGCCAGCAGTTCAGGAAGAGGGCGGGCTAATGAAAAACTGTTTTTT. Protein product: CASSSGRGRANEKLFF.

The rearrangement joins TRBV28 to TRBJ1-5; D is ambiguous. Germline V gives CDR1 MDHEN, CDR2 SYDVKM. The CDR3 runs 13 residues. The V end lost 8 bases, the J end lost 4 bases, and 12 bases lay between the germline ends. The CDR3: CASDRGNNQPQHF. The CDR3 DNA follows: TGTGCCAGCGACCGAGGAAATAATCAGCCCCAGCATTTT.

The chain is built from TRBV2 and TRBJ2-1, with TRBD2 matching 7 bases. The CDR3 totals 14 residues. With V trimmed by 3 bases and J by 7 bases, 6 bases remained unmatched. Germline values: CDR1 SNHLY, CDR2 FYNNEI. The CDR3, as DNA: TGTGCCAGCAGTGAGGTGGGAGGGAGAAATGAGCAGTTCTTC. Amino acid sequence: CASSEVGGRNEQFF.

This rearrangement joins TRBV18 to TRBJ2-4, with a weak D call TRBD1 (6 bases). Germline V CDR1 and CDR2: KGHSH, LQKENI. The V end lost 3 bases, the J end lost 1 base, and 10 bases lay between the germline ends. This CDR3 is 15 amino acids long. CDR3 sequence (DNA): TGTGCCAGCTCACCTCCTACAGGGGCCAAAAACATTCAGTACTTC. It specifies CASSPPTGAKNIQYF.

The CDR3 here is CASSLRRGSEQYF. CDR3 DNA: TGTGCCAGCAGCTTGCGAAGGGGATCCGAGCAGTACTTC. The chain joins TRBV7-6 to TRBJ2-7; maybe TRBD1 (5 bases). CDR1 is SGHVS, CDR2 FNYEAQ, per germline. CDR3 length equals 13 residues. Trimming cost V 3 bases and J 6 bases, with 12 bases left between them.

The chain couples TRBV27 to TRBJ2-2, with D possibly matching TRBD1 (5 bases). CDR3 length: 13 amino acids. CDR1 is MNHEY and CDR2 is SMNVEV in the germline V gene (reference sequence). V was cut by 5 bases and J by 3 bases, with 7 bases left in between. CDR3 region: CASSTGDTGELFF. In DNA form, the CDR3 reads TGTGCCAGCAGTACAGGCGACACCGGGGAGCTGTTTTTT.